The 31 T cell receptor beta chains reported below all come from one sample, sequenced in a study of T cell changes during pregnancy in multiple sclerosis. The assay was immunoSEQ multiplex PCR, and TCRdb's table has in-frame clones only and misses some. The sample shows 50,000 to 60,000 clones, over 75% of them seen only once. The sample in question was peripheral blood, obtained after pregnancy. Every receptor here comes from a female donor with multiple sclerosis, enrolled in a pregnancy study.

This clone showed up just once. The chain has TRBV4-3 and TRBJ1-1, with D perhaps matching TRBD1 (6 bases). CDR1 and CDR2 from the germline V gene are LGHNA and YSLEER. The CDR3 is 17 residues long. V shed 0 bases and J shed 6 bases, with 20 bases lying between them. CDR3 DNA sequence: TGCGCCAGCAGCCAAGAGGGGGTGGGACACGGGTCAGCTGAAGCTTTCTTT. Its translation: CASSQEGVGHGSAEAFF.

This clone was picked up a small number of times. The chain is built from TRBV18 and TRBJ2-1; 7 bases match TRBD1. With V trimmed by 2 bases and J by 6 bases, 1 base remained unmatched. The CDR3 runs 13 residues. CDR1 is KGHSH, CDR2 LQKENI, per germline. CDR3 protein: CASSPGTANEQFF. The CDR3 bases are TGTGCCAGCTCACCAGGGACAGCCAATGAGCAGTTCTTC. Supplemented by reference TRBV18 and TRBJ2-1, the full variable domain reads NAGVMQNPRHLVRRRGQEARLRCSPMKGHSHVYWYRQLPEEGLKFMVYLQKENIIDESGMPKERFSAEFPKEGPSILRIQQVVRGDSAAYFCASSPGTANEQFFGPGTRLTVL.

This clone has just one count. The CDR3 sequence: CASSLGRATQETQYF. The CDR3 DNA is TGTGCCAGCAGCTTAGGCAGGGCCACCCAAGAGACCCAGTACTTC. The chain recombines TRBV7-3 with TRBJ2-5; D may be TRBD1 (5 bases). The V end lost 2 bases, the J end lost 1 base, and 11 bases lay between the germline ends. The V gene's germline CDR1 is SGHTA and CDR2 FQGTGA. This CDR3 comprises 15 residues.

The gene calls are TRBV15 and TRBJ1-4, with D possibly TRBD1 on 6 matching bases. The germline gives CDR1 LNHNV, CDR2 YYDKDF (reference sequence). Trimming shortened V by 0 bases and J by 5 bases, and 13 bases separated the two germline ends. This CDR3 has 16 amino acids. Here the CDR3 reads CATSRDLGASNEKLFF. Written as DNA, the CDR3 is TGTGCCACCAGCAGAGATCTGGGGGCGTCGAATGAAAAACTGTTTTTT. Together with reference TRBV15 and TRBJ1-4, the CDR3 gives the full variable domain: DAMVIQNPRYQVTQFGKPVTLSCSQTLNHNVMYWYQQKSSQAPKLLFHYYDKDFNNEADTPDNFQSRRPNTSFCFLDIRSPGLGDTAMYLCATSRDLGASNEKLFFGSGTQLSVL.

The CDR3 reads CASSPWADRVHEQYF. The DNA for the CDR3 is TGTGCCAGCAGTCCCTGGGCGGACAGGGTCCACGAGCAGTACTTC. The chain uses TRBV27 and TRBJ2-7; 8 bases are a match to TRBD1. The junction had 11 bases not matched to a gene; V was cut back by 5 bases and J by 5 bases. Germline loops: CDR1 MNHEY, CDR2 SMNVEV (reference sequence). The CDR3 is 15 residues long.

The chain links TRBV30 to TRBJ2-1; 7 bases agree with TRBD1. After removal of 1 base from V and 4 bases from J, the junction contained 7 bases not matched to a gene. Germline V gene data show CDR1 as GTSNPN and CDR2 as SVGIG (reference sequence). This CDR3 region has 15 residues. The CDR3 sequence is CAWSDGRGPYNEQFF. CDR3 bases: TGTGCCTGGAGTGACGGAAGGGGGCCATACAATGAGCAGTTCTTC.

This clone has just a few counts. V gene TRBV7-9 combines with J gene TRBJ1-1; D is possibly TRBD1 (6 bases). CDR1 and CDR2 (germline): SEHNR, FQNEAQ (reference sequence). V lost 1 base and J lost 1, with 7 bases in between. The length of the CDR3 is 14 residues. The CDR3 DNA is TGTGCCAGCAGCTTAGAACAGGGGAACACTGAAGCTTTCTTT. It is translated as CASSLEQGNTEAFF.

DNA of the CDR3: TGTGCCAGCAGTGACTCGGGACAGTTCACAGATACGCAGTATTTT. Translated: CASSDSGQFTDTQYF. The gene calls are TRBV6-4 and TRBJ2-3; 7 nucleotides match TRBD1. Per germline, CDR1 MRHNA and CDR2 SNTAGT. J was trimmed by 2 bases and V by 0 bases; bases with no gene match: 2. The CDR3 totals 15 residues.

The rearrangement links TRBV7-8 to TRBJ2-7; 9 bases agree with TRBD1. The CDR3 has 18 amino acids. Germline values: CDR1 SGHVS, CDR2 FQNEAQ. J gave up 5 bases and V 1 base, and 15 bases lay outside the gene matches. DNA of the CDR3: TGTGCCAGCAGCTTAGTCAGGTTGAGGGGACAGGGTGTCAACGAGCAGTACTTC. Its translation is CASSLVRLRGQGVNEQYF. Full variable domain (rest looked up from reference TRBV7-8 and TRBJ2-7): GAGVSQSPRYKVAKRGQDVALRCDPISGHVSLFWYQQALGQGPEFLTYFQNEAQLDKSGLPSDRFFAERPEGSVSTLKIQRTQQEDSAVYLCASSLVRLRGQGVNEQYFGPGTRLTVT.

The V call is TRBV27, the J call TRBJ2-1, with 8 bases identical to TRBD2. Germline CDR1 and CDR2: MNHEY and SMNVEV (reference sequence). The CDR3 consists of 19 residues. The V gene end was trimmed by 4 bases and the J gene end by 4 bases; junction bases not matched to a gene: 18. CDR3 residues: CASSSIRPGREGSYNEQFF. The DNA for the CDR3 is TGTGCCAGCAGTTCCATCCGCCCCGGGAGGGAGGGCTCTTACAATGAGCAGTTCTTC.

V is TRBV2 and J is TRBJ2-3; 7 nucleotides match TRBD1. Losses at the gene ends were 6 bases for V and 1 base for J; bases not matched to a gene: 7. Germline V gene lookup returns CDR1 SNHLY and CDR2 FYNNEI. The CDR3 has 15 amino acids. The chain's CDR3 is CASSIRDSRTDTQYF. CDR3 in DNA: TGTGCCAGCAGCATAAGGGACAGTCGCACAGATACGCAGTATTTT.

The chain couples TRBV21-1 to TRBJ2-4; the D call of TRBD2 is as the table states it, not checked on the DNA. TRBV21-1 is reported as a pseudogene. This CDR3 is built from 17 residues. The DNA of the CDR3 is TGTGCCAGCAGCAATGGTGGGGGGGCTTGGGCCAAAAACATTCAGTACTTC. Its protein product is CASSNGGGAWAKNIQYF.

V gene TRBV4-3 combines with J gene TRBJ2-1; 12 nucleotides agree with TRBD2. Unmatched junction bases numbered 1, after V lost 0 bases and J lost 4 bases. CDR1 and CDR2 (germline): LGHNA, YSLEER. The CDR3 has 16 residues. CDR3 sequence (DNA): TGCGCCAGCAGCCAAGATCTAGCGGGGGGGTACAATGAGCAGTTCTTC. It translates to CASSQDLAGGYNEQFF.

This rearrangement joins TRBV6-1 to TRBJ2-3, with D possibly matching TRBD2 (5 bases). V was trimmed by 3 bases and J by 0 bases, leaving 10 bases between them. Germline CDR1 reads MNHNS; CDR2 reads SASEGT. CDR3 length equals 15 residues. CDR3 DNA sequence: TGTGCCAGCAGTGAGTTCAGGACTAGCACAGATACGCAGTATTTT. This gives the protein CASSEFRTSTDTQYF.

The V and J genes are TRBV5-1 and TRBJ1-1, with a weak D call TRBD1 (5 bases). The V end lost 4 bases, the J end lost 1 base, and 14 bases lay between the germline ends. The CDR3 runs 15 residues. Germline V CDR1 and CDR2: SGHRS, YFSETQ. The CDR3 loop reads CASSDRRTKNTEAFF. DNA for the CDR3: TGCGCCAGCAGCGATCGACGGACAAAGAACACTGAAGCTTTCTTT.

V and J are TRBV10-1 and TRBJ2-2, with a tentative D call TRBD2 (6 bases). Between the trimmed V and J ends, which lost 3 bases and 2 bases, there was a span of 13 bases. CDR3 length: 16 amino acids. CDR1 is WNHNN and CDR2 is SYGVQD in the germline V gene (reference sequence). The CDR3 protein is CASSDGAGYNTGELFF. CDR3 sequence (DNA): TGCGCCAGCAGTGATGGGGCGGGGTATAACACCGGGGAGCTGTTTTTT.

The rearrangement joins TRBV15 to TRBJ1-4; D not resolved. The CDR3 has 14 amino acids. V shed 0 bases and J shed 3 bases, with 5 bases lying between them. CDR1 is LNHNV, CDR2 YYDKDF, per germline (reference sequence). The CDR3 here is CATSRDSANEKLFF. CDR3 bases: TGTGCCACCAGCAGAGATTCCGCTAATGAAAAACTGTTTTTT.

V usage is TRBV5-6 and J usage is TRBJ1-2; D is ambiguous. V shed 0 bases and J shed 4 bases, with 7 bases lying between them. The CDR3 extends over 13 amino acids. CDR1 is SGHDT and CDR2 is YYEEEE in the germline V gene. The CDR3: CASSLAGIYGYTF. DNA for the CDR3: TGTGCCAGCAGCTTGGCAGGCATCTATGGCTACACCTTC.

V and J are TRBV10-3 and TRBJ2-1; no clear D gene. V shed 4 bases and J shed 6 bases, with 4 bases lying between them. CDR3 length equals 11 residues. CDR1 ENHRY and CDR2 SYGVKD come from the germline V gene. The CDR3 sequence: CAISASNEQFF. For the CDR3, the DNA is TGTGCCATCAGTGCTAGCAATGAGCAGTTCTTC.

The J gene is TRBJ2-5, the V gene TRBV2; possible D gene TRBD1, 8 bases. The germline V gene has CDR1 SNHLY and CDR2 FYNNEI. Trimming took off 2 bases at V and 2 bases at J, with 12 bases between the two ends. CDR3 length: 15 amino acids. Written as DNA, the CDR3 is TGTGCCAGCAGTGAAAACAGGGGGGGTCAAGAGACCCAGTACTTC. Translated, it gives CASSENRGGQETQYF. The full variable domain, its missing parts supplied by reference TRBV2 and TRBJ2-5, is EPEVTQTPSHQVTQMGQEVILRCVPISNHLYFYWYRQILGQKVEFLVSFYNNEISEKSEIFDDQFSVERPDGSNFTLKIRSTKLEDSAMYFCASSENRGGQETQYFGPGTRLLVL.

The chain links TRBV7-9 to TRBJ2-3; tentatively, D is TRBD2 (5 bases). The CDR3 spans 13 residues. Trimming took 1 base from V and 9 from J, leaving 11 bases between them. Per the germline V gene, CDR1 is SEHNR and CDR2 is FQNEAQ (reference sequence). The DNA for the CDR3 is TGTGCCAGCAGCTTAGTGAGGTGGAGGACGCAGTATTTT. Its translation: CASSLVRWRTQYF.

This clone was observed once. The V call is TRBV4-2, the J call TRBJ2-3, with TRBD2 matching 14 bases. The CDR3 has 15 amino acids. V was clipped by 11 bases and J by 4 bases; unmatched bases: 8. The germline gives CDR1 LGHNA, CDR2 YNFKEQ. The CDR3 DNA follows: TGTGCCGGTGGACTAGCGGGGGGCCGGGCAGATACGCAGTATTTT. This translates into CAGGLAGGRADTQYF.

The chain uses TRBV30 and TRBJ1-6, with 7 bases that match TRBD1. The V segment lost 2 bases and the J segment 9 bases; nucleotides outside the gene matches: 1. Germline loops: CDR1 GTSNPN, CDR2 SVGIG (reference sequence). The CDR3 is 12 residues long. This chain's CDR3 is CAWSYRGSPLHF. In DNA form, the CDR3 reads TGTGCCTGGAGTTACAGGGGTTCACCCCTCCACTTT. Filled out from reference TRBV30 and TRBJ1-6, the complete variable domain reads SQTIHQWPATLVQPVGSPLSLECTVEGTSNPNLYWYRQAAGRGLQLLFYSVGIGQISSEVPQNLSASRPQDRQFILSSKKLLLSDSGFYLCAWSYRGSPLHFGNGTRLTVT.

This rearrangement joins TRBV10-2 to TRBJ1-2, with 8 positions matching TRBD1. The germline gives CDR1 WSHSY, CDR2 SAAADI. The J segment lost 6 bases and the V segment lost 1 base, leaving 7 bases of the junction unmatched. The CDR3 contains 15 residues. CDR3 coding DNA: TGCGCCAGCAGTGAGTTTAGCGACAGGGGCCATGGCTACACCTTC. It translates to CASSEFSDRGHGYTF.

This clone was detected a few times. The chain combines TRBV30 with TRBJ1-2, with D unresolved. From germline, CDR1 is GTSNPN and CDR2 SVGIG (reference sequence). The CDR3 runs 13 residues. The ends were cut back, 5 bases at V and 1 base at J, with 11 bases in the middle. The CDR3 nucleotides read TGTGCCTGGGCTCCAGGCCTTAACTATGGCTACACCTTC. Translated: CAWAPGLNYGYTF.

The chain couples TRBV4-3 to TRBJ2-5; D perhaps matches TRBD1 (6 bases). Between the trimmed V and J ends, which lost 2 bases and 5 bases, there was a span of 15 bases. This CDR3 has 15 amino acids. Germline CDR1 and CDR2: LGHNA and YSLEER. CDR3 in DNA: TGCGCCAGCAGCCAACGGCCACAGAGGGGGGAGACCCAGTACTTC. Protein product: CASSQRPQRGETQYF.

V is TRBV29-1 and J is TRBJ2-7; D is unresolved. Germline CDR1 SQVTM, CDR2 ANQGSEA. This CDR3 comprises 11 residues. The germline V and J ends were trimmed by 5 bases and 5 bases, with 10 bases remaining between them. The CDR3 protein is CSVRHGDEQYF. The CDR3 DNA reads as TGCAGCGTTAGGCATGGAGACGAGCAGTACTTC.

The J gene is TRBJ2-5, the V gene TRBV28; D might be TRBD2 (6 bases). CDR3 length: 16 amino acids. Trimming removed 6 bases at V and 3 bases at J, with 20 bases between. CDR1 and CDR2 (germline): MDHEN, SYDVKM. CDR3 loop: CASRARVRRGEETQYF. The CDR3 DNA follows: TGTGCCAGCAGAGCCCGGGTACGGAGGGGCGAAGAGACCCAGTACTTC. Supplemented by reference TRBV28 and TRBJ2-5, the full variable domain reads DVKVTQSSRYLVKRTGEKVFLECVQDMDHENMFWYRQDPGLGLRLIYFSYDVKMKEKGDIPEGYSVSREKKERFSLILESASTNQTSMYLCASRARVRRGEETQYFGPGTRLLVL.

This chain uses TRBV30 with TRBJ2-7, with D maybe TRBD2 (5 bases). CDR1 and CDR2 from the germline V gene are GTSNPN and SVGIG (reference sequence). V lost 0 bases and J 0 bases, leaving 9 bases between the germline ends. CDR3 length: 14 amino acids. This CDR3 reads CAWSVFRGSYEQYF. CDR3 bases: TGTGCCTGGAGTGTATTCCGGGGCTCCTACGAGCAGTACTTC.

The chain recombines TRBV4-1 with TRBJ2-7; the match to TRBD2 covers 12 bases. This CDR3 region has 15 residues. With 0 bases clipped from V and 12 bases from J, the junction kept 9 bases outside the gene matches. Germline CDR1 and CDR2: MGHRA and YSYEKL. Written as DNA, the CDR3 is TGCGCCAGCAGCCAAGAAGGGCTAGCGGGGGGGCATCGGTACTTC. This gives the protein CASSQEGLAGGHRYF.

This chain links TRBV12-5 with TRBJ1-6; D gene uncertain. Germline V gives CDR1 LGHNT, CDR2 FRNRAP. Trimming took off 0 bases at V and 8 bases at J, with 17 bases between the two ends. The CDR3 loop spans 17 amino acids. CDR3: CASGLVPRINGDSPLHF. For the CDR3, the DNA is TGTGCTAGTGGTTTGGTACCAAGAATAAACGGGGATTCACCCCTCCACTTT.